These 19 T cell receptor beta chains originate from one sample sequenced in a study of blood T cell repertoires in COVID-19 (dated by TCRdb to the early 2020s). To prepare the library, the immunoSEQ multiplex PCR assay was applied. TCRdb re-hosts the immuneACCESS table, in-frame sequences only. Its copies lack some clones; in the studies checked, an unresolved V gene accounts for under half of them, and the cause for the rest is not known. For this sample there are about 360,000 clones; 75% to 90% appear just once. Around 7.5% of the sample belongs to the ten largest clones. The sequencing sample was made of peripheral blood. These receptors came from a woman in her sixties or seventies with COVID-19, enrolled during active disease.

The rearrangement uses TRBV4-1 and TRBJ2-1, with 8 bases matching TRBD2. The CDR3 totals 16 residues. Germline V gene sequence: CDR1 MGHRA, CDR2 YSYEKL. The V gene end was trimmed by 0 bases and the J gene end by 8 bases; junction bases not matched to a gene: 9. In DNA form, the CDR3 reads TGCGCCAGCAGCCAAGAGGACGGGGGGGCCATCCATGAGCAGTTCTTC. Protein sequence: CASSQEDGGAIHEQFF.

J is TRBJ2-7 and V is TRBV7-9, with D uncertain. With 1 base removed from V and 2 bases from J, the gap between germline ends came to 9 bases. The length of the CDR3 is 14 residues. CDR1 and CDR2 from the germline V gene are SEHNR and FQNEAQ (reference sequence). CDR3 nucleotide sequence: TGTGCCAGCAGCTTAGTGCGGCAGCCCTACGAGCAGTACTTC. Translated: CASSLVRQPYEQYF. Full variable domain (rest looked up from reference TRBV7-9 and TRBJ2-7): DTGVSQNPRHKITKRGQNVTFRCDPISEHNRLYWYRQTLGQGPEFLTYFQNEAQLEKSRLLSDRFSAERPKGSFSTLEIQRTEQGDSAMYLCASSLVRQPYEQYFGPGTRLTVT.

The V and J genes are TRBV7-2 and TRBJ2-5; 13 positions match TRBD2. With 2 bases clipped from V and 12 bases from J, the junction kept 3 bases outside the gene matches. CDR3 length equals 13 residues. Germline V lookup: CDR1 SGHTA, CDR2 FQGNSA. The CDR3 DNA reads TGTGCCAGCAGCTTAAACGGACTAGCGGGGGAGTACTTC. It yields the protein CASSLNGLAGEYF.

The J gene is TRBJ2-7, the V gene TRBV11-1, with 10 bases matching TRBD1. V shed 4 bases and J 3 bases; nucleotides not matched to a gene: 3. Looked up from germline, CDR1 is SGHAT and CDR2 is FQDESV (reference sequence). The CDR3 is 14 residues long. CDR3 in amino acids: CASSWDRGSYEQYF. CDR3 nucleotide sequence: TGTGCCAGCAGCTGGGACAGGGGTAGCTACGAGCAGTACTTC.

This clone was detected once. V and J are TRBV28 and TRBJ2-1; 8 nucleotides match TRBD2. CDR3 length: 15 amino acids. Trimming at V came to 4 bases and at J to 4 bases, leaving 6 bases not matched to a gene. The germline V gene has CDR1 MDHEN and CDR2 SYDVKM. CDR3 protein: CASSSAGGKYNEQFF. Here the CDR3 DNA reads TGTGCCAGCAGTTCTGCGGGGGGCAAATACAATGAGCAGTTCTTC.

In this sample, this clone turned up a few times. The CDR3 region has the DNA TGTGCCAGCAGCTTAACGAGGACGACTAAAGCTTTCTTT. This encodes CASSLTRTTKAFF. V usage is TRBV7-2 and J usage is TRBJ1-1; D is ambiguous. From germline, CDR1 is SGHTA and CDR2 FQGNSA. This CDR3 comprises 13 residues. V was cut by 2 bases and J by 9 bases, with 13 bases left in between. Full variable domain (outside the CDR3, taken from reference TRBV7-2 and TRBJ1-1): GAGVSQSPSNKVTEKGKDVELRCDPISGHTALYWYRQSLGQGLEFLIYFQGNSAPDKSGLPSDRFSAERTGGSVSTLTIQRTQQEDSAVYLCASSLTRTTKAFFGQGTRLTVV.

This clone appeared once. The chain uses TRBV7-2 and TRBJ2-5, with 8 nucleotides matching TRBD1. Looked up from germline, CDR1 is SGHTA and CDR2 is FQGNSA. The CDR3 consists of 16 residues. The ends lost 5 bases at V and 5 bases at J; junction bases unmatched: 13. Here the CDR3 reads CASSPGGQPSGETQYF. DNA for the CDR3: TGTGCCAGCAGCCCAGGGGGCCAGCCTTCCGGGGAGACCCAGTACTTC.

The V and J genes are TRBV9 and TRBJ2-7, with 9 positions matching TRBD1. Looked up from germline, CDR1 is SGDLS and CDR2 is YYNGEE. Unmatched junction bases numbered 8, after V lost 0 bases and J lost 7 bases. This CDR3 contains 15 residues. The CDR3 sequence: CASSVAGTGFEEQYF. The CDR3 DNA is TGTGCCAGCAGCGTAGCCGGGACAGGGTTTGAAGAGCAGTACTTC.

This clone was observed a handful of times. This rearrangement joins TRBV19 to TRBJ1-2; the match to TRBD1 covers 8 bases. The CDR3 contains 15 residues. From germline, CDR1 is LNHDA and CDR2 SQIVND (reference sequence). Trimming removed 3 bases from V and 6 bases from J; junction bases left unmatched: 9. The CDR3 region has the DNA TGTGCCAGTAGTATCTCGTCTCGGACAGGGCATGGCTACACCTTC. It codes for CASSISSRTGHGYTF. Based on the CDR3 plus reference TRBV19 and TRBJ1-2, the full variable domain is DGGITQSPKYLFRKEGQNVTLSCEQNLNHDAMYWYRQDPGQGLRLIYYSQIVNDFQKGDIAEGYSVSREKKESFPLTVTSAQKNPTAFYLCASSISSRTGHGYTFGSGTRLTVV.

CDR3 region: CASSPGTGGVGYTF. The CDR3, as DNA: TGTGCCAGCTCACCTGGGACAGGGGGCGTTGGCTACACCTTC. This chain joins TRBV18 and TRBJ1-2; 12 nucleotides line up with TRBD1. Per the germline V gene, CDR1 is KGHSH and CDR2 is LQKENI. After removal of 3 bases from V and 7 bases from J, the junction contained 3 bases not matched to a gene. The length of the CDR3 is 14 residues.

The chain links TRBV7-3 to TRBJ2-2; TRBD1 might be the D (6 bases). Looked up from germline, CDR1 is SGHTA and CDR2 is FQGTGA. CDR3 size: 14 residues. Trimming took 6 bases from V and 5 from J, leaving 13 bases between them. The CDR3 region is CASRQDSQTGELFF. The CDR3 coding sequence is TGTGCCAGCAGACAGGACAGCCAGACCGGGGAGCTGTTTTTT.

This sequence joins TRBV3-1 (or the pseudogene TRBV3-2) and TRBJ1-6; no reliable D call. The CDR3 has 14 residues. Germline V lookup: CDR1 LGHDT, CDR2 YNNKEL (reference sequence). The ends were cut back, 0 bases at V and 14 bases at J, with 14 bases in the middle. The CDR3 region is CASSQDDLASTLHF. CDR3 in DNA: TGTGCCAGCAGCCAAGACGATCTAGCTTCGACCCTCCACTTT.

This clone showed up many times. For the CDR3, the DNA is TGTGCCAGCAGTTTTGACCCACTTACAGGGAGGGTTGGAAACACCATATATTTT. Translating it yields CASSFDPLTGRVGNTIYF. The chain couples TRBV28 to TRBJ1-3, with D possibly matching TRBD1 (6 bases). Per the germline V gene, CDR1 is MDHEN and CDR2 is SYDVKM. The CDR3 is made up of 18 amino acids. V was pared by 3 bases and J by 3 bases, with 21 bases between.

With regard to this clone: The sample carries other DNA sequences with the same CDR3. The chain combines TRBV6-2 or TRBV6-3 with TRBJ1-1; D gene uncertain. This CDR3 region has 14 residues. The germline gives CDR1 MNHEY, CDR2 SVGEGT. V shed 2 bases and J shed 0 bases, with 7 bases lying between them. The CDR3 sequence: CASSYGGMNTEAFF. For the CDR3, the DNA is TGTGCCAGCAGTTACGGCGGAATGAACACTGAAGCTTTCTTT.

The chain carries TRBV29-1 and TRBJ2-2; 9 bases line up with TRBD2. The CDR3 is 15 residues long. Germline V CDR1 and CDR2: SQVTM, ANQGSEA. Unmatched junction bases numbered 11, after V lost 8 bases and J lost 4 bases. The CDR3 spells CSTSAAGGATGELFF. CDR3 bases: TGCAGCACCTCGGCGGCGGGGGGGGCCACCGGGGAGCTGTTTTTT.

The chain couples TRBV6-1 to TRBJ1-2; the D gene is possibly TRBD1 (5 bases). Looked up from germline, CDR1 is MNHNS and CDR2 is SASEGT. The CDR3 is made up of 16 amino acids. Trimming stripped 1 base from V and 1 base from J, with 13 bases between. The CDR3 nucleotides read TGTGCCAGCAGTGAAGGGCAGGGCTTTAGTAACTATGGCTACACCTTC. Residues: CASSEGQGFSNYGYTF.

This chain connects TRBV7-9 to TRBJ2-1; D unclear. Trimming stripped 5 bases from V and 8 bases from J, with 16 bases between. This CDR3 has 14 amino acids. The germline gives CDR1 SEHNR, CDR2 FQNEAQ (reference sequence). The CDR3 sequence: CASSDPTGVDEQFF. CDR3 DNA: TGTGCCAGCAGCGACCCGACCGGAGTGGATGAGCAGTTCTTC.

V and J are TRBV28 and TRBJ2-5, with D possibly matching TRBD2 (5 bases). Per the germline V gene, CDR1 is MDHEN and CDR2 is SYDVKM. V gave up 4 bases and J gave up 5 bases, with 8 bases separating them. This CDR3 has 12 residues. CDR3 in amino acids: CASSSSWETQYF. CDR3 sequence (DNA): TGTGCCAGCAGTTCTAGCTGGGAGACCCAGTACTTC.

The CDR3 loop is CAISERGGKDYEQYF. CDR3 coding DNA: TGTGCCATCAGTGAGCGGGGGGGGAAAGACTACGAGCAGTACTTC. The rearrangement uses TRBV10-3 and TRBJ2-7, with TRBD2 identical over 8 bases. There are 15 residues in the CDR3. Per germline, CDR1 ENHRY and CDR2 SYGVKD. V lost 2 bases, J lost 3 bases, and 6 bases stayed unmatched.